Reported below is one T cell receptor (beta chain). The CDR3 runs to 15 residues. Germline loops: CDR1 MNHEY, CDR2 SVGAGI. Germline trimming cut 5 bases from V and 6 bases from J; bases unmatched to any gene: 4. This specimen comes from a study of technical replicates of blood from several donors. The method was immunoSEQ multiplex PCR; TCRdb's version includes in-frame clones alone and lacks a portion of them. The sample shows around 83,000 clones, 94% of them seen only once. This chain links TRBV6-5 with TRBJ2-1, with 13 bases that match TRBD2. This TCR derives from a human donor in good health. Sample: T cells isolated from PBMCs. The CDR3 reads CASSGLAGDGNEQFF. The CDR3 DNA sequence: TGTGCCAGCAGTGGACTAGCGGGAGACGGCAATGAGCAGTTCTTC.